The clone carrying this T cell receptor beta chain was seen a few times. Antigen specificity is unknown. Compared with germline, one end of the junction differs, possibly owing to a read error. Per the original methods: Clinicopathological groups of papillary thyroid cancer showed CDR3 differences that were used to build a distant-metastasis classifier. TCRdb reassembled clones from the PCR reads with MiXCR. TCRdb's processing, not the authors', yielded these V and J calls. Of 18,000 or so clones in the sample, about 19% were seen once. This sample is drawn from a study of metastatic and nonmetastatic thyroid tumors. Study-level background: Patients with malignant and benign thyroid disease provided blood and tumor or nodule tissue, whose repertoires were compared.

There were no patients who had received any treatment before thyroid surgery. General study points: The reported finding was significantly higher TCR beta diversity in malignant thyroid tumors relative to benign nodules, in blood and tumor.

Sequencing was carried out using tumor tissue. This TCR came from a female donor with papillary thyroid cancer or a benign thyroid nodule (not recorded which). Some clones in this sample may be carry-over from other donors' samples.

CDR3: CSSSLDLGYGYTF. CDR3 bases: TGTTCCAGCAGCTTAGATCTGGGCTATGGCTACACCTTT. The chain combines TRBV11-2 with TRBJ1-2; no definite D call. The CDR3 length is 13 residues. Germline V gene sequence: CDR1 SGHAT, CDR2 FQNNGV.